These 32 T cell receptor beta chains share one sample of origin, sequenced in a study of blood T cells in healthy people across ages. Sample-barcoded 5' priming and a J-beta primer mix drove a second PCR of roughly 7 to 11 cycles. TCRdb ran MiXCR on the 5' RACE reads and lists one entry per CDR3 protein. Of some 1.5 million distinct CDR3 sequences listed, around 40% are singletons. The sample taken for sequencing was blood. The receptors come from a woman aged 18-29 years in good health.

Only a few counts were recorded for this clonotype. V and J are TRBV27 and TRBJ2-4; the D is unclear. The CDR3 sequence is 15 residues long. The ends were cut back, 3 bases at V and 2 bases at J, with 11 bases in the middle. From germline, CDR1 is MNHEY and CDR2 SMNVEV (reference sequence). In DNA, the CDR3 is TGTGCCAGCAGTTTTTTAGGCCCGACCAAAAACATTCAGTACTTC. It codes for CASSFLGPTKNIQYF.

The CDR3 sequence is CASSVGPGGGTYEQYF. The CDR3 DNA reads as TGTGCCAGCAGCGTAGGTCCAGGGGGTGGAACCTACGAGCAGTACTTC. The V gene is TRBV9, the J gene TRBJ2-7, with 7 bases matching TRBD1. This CDR3 is 16 amino acids long. The V gene's germline CDR1 is SGDLS and CDR2 YYNGEE. J was trimmed by 2 bases and V by 0 bases; bases with no gene match: 8.

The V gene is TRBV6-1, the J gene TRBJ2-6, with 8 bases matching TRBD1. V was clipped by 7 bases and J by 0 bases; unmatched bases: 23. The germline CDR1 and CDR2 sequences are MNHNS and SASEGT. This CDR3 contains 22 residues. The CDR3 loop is CASTTTSRGRLEWSSGANVLTF. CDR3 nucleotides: TGTGCCAGCACCACGACGAGCAGGGGGCGGTTGGAATGGAGCTCTGGGGCCAACGTCCTGACTTTC.

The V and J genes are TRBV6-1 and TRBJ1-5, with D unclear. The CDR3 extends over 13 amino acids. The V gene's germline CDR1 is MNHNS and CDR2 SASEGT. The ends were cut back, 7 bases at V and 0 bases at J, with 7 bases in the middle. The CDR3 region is CASISYSNQPQHF. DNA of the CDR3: TGTGCCAGCATAAGCTATAGCAATCAGCCCCAGCATTTT.

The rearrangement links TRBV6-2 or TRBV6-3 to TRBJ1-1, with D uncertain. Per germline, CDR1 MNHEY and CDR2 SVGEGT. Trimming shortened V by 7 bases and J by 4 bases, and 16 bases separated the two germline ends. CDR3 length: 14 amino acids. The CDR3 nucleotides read TGTGCCAGCACTCCGACCGCCGAGGGCACTGAAGCTTTCTTT. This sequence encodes CASTPTAEGTEAFF.

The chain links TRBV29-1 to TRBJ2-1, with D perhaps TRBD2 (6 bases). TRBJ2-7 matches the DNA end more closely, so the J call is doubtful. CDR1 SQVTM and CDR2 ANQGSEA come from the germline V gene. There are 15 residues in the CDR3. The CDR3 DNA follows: TGCAGCGTTGATATTGGGGAGGAACCCTACAATGAGCAGTACTTC. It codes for CSVDIGEEPYNEQYF.

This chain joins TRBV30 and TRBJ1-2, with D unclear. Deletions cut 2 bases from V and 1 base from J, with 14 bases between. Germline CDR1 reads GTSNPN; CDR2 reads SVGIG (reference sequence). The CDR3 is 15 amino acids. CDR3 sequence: CAWSPDRRLNYGYTF. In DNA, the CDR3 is TGTGCCTGGAGTCCCGACCGTCGGCTTAACTATGGCTACACCTTC.

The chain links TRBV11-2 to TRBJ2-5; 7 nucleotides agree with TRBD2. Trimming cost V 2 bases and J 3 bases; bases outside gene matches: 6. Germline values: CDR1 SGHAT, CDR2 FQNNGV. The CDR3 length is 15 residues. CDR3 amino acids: CASSLHPSGEETQYF. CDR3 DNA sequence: TGTGCCAGCAGCTTACACCCTAGCGGTGAAGAGACCCAGTACTTC.

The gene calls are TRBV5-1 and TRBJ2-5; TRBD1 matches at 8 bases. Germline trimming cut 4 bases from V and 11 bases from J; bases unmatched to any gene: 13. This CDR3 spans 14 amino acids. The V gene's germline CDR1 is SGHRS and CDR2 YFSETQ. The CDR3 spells CASSLDRAHNEQYF. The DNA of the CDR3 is TGCGCCAGCAGCCTGGACAGGGCCCACAATGAGCAGTACTTC.

The CDR3 sequence: CAISSTTPGNTEAFF. DNA of the CDR3: TGTGCCATCAGCTCCACGACCCCGGGGAACACTGAAGCTTTCTTT. The chain joins TRBV10-3 to TRBJ1-1, with D uncertain. V dropped 6 bases and J dropped 1 base, with 15 bases sitting between them. The CDR3 is 15 amino acids. CDR1 is ENHRY, CDR2 SYGVKD, per germline.

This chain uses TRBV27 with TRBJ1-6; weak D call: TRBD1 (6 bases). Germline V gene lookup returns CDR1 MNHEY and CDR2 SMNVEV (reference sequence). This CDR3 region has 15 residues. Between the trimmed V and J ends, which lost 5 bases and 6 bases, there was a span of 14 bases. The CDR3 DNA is TGTGCCAGCAGTCCTACAGGGAAGATTAATTCACCCCTCCACTTT. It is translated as CASSPTGKINSPLHF.

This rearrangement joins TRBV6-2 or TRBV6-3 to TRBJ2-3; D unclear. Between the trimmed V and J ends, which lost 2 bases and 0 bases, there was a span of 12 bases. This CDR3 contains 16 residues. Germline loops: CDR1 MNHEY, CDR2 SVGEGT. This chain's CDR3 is CASSYTVSPSTDTQYF. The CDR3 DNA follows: TGTGCCAGCAGTTACACGGTCAGCCCTAGCACAGATACGCAGTATTTT.

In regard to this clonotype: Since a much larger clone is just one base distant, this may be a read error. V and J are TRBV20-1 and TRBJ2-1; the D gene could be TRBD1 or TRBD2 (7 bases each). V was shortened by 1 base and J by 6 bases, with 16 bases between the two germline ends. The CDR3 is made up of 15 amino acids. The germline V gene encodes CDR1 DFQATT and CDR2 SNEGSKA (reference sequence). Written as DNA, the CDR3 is TGCAGTGCTAGAGGGCAGGCAGGGGGGGCCAATGAGCAGTTCTTC. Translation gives CSARGQAGGANEQFF.

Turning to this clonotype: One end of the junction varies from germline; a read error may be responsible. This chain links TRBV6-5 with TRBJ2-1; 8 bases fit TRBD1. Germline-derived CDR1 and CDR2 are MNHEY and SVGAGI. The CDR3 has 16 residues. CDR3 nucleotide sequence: TGTGCCGGCAGTTACCTGACAGGGGTCCGCTACAATGAGCAGTTCTTC. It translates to CAGSYLTGVRYNEQFF.

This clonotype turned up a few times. The CDR3 loop reads CASGGRLGYEQYF. CDR3 DNA sequence: TGTGCCTCCGGGGGACGGCTGGGCTACGAGCAGTACTTC. The rearrangement links TRBV10-3 to TRBJ2-7, with a possible D match to TRBD2 (6 bases). The CDR3 totals 13 residues. V was trimmed by 11 bases and J by 3 bases, leaving 17 bases between them. Germline loops: CDR1 ENHRY, CDR2 SYGVKD.

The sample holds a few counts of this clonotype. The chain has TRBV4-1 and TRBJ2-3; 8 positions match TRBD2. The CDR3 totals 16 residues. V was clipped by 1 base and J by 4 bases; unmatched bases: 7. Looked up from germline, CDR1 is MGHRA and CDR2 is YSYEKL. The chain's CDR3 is CASSQGWRGEADTQYF. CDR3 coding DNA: TGCGCCAGCAGCCAAGGATGGCGGGGGGAGGCAGATACGCAGTATTTT.

CDR3 DNA: TGTGCCAGCAGAAACCCCCTAGCGGGGATCTCCTACGAGCAGTACTTC. The encoded protein is CASRNPLAGISYEQYF. The J gene is TRBJ2-7, the V gene TRBV5-5; 9 nucleotides agree with TRBD2. Germline V gene sequence: CDR1 SGHKS, CDR2 YYEKEE (reference sequence). Trimming removed 5 bases from V and 0 bases from J; junction bases left unmatched: 9. This CDR3 comprises 16 residues.

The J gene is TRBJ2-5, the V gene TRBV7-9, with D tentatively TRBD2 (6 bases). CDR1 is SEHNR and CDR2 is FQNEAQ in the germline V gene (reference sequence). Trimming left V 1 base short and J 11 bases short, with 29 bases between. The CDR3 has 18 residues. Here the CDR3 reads CASSLVALADQAYNEQYF. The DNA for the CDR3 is TGTGCCAGCAGCTTAGTTGCACTAGCAGACCAAGCTTACAATGAGCAGTACTTC. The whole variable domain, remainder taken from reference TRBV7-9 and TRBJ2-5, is DTGVSQNPRHKITKRGQNVTFRCDPISEHNRLYWYRQTLGQGPEFLTYFQNEAQLEKSRLLSDRFSAERPKGSFSTLEIQRTEQGDSAMYLCASSLVALADQAYNEQYFGPGTRLLVL.

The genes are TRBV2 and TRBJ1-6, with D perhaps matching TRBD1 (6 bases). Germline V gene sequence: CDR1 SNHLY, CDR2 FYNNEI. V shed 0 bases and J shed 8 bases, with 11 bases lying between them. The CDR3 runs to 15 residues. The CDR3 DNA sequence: TGTGCCAGCAGTGAAGCAAGGGGGTTGTATTCACCCCTCCACTTT. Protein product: CASSEARGLYSPLHF.

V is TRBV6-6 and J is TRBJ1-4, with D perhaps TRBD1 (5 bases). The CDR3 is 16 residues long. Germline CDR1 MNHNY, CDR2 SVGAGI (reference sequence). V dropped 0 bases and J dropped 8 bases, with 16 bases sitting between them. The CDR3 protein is CASSYSTGVGIEKLFF. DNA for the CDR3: TGTGCCAGCAGTTACTCGACGGGGGTAGGAATCGAAAAACTGTTTTTT.

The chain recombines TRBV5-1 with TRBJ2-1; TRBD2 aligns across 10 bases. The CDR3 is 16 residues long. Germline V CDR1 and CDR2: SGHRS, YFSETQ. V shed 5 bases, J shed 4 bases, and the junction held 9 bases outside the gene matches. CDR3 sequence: CASSRSSGGQYNEQFF. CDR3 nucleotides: TGCGCCAGCAGTAGGTCTAGCGGGGGACAATACAATGAGCAGTTCTTC.

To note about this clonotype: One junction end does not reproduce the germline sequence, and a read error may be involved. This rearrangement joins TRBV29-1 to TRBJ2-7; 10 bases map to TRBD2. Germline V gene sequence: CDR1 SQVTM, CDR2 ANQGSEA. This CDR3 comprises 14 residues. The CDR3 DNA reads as TGCAACGTTCCTAGCGGGAGCTCCTACAATGAGCAGTACTTC. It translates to CNVPSGSSYNEQYF.

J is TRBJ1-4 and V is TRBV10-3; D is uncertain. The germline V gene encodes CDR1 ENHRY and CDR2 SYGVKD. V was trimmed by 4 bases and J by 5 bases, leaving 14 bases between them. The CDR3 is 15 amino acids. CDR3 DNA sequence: TGTGCCATCAGTGGAGAGACGGAGGGAAATGAAAAACTGTTTTTT. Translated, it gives CAISGETEGNEKLFF.

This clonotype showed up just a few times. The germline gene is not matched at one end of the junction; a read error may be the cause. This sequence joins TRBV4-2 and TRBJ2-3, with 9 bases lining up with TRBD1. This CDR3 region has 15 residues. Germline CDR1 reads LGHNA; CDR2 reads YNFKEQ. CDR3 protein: CAGSLRDRVPDTQYF. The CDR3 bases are TGTGCCGGCAGCCTCCGGGACAGGGTGCCAGATACGCAGTATTTT.

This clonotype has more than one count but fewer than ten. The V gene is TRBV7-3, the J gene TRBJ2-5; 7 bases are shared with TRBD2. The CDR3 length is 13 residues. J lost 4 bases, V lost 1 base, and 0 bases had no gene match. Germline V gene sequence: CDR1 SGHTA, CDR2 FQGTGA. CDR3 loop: CASSLKRGETQYF. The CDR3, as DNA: TGTGCCAGCAGCTTAAAGCGGGGAGAGACCCAGTACTTC.

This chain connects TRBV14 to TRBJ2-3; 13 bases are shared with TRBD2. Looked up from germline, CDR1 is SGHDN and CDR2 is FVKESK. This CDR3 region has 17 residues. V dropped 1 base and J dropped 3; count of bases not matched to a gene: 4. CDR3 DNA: TGTGCCAGCAGCCAAGGGACTAGCGGGAGCCGAACAGATACGCAGTATTTT. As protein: CASSQGTSGSRTDTQYF. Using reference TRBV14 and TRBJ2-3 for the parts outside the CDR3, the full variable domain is EAGVTQFPSHSVIEKGQTVTLRCDPISGHDNLYWYRRVMGKEIKFLLHFVKESKQDESGMPNNRFLAERTGGTYSTLKVQPAELEDSGVYFCASSQGTSGSRTDTQYFGPGTRLTVL.

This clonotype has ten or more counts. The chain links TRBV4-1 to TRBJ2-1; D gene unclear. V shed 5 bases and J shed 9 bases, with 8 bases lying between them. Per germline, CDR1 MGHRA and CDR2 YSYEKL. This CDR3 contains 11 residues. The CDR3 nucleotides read TGCGCCAGCAGCAAATTAGGTGAGCAGTTCTTC. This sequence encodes CASSKLGEQFF.

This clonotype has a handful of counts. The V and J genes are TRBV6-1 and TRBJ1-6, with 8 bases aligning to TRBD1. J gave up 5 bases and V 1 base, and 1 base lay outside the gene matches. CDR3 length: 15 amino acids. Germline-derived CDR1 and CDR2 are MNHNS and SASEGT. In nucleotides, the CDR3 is TGTGCCAGCAGTGAAGGGACAGGGAATAATTCACCCCTCCACTTT. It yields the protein CASSEGTGNNSPLHF.

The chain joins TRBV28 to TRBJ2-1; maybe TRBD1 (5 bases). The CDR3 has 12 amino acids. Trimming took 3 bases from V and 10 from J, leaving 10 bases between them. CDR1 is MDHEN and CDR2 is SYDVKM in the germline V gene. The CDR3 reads CASSFQGSEQFF. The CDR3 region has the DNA TGTGCCAGCAGTTTTCAGGGCTCCGAGCAGTTCTTC.

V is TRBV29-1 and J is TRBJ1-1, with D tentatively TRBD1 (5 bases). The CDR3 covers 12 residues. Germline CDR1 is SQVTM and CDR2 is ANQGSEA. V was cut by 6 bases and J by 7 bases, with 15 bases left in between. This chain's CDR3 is CSVAGLAVEAFF. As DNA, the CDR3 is TGCAGCGTCGCAGGGCTAGCGGTTGAAGCTTTCTTT.

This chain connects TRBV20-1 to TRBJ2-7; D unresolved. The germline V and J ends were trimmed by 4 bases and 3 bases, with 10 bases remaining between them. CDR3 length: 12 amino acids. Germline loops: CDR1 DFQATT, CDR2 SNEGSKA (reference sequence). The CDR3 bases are TGCAGTGCTAAAGGCCTAGACTACGAGCAGTACTTC. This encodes CSAKGLDYEQYF.

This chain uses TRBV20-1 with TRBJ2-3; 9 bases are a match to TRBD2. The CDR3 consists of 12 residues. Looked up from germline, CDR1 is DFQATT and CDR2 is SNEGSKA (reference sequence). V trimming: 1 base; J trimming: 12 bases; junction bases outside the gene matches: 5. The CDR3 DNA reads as TGCAGTGCTAGAGTTGGTAGCGGGAGACAGTATTTT. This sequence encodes CSARVGSGRQYF.